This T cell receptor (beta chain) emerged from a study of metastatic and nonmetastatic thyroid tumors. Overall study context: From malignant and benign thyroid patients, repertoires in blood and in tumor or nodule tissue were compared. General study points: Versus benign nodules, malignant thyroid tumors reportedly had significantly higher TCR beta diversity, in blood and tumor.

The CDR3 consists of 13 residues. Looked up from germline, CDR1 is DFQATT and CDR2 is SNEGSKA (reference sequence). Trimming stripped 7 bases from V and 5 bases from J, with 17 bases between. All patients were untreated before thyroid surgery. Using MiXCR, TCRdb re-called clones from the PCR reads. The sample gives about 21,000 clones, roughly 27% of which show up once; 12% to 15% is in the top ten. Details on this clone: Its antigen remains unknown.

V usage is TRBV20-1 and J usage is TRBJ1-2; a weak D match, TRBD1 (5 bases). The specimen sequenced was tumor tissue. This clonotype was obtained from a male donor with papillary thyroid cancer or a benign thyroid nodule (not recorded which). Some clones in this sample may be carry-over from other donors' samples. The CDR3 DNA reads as TGCAGTGTATCGGCAGGGTTGGCGTATGGCTACACCTTC. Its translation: CSVSAGLAYGYTF.